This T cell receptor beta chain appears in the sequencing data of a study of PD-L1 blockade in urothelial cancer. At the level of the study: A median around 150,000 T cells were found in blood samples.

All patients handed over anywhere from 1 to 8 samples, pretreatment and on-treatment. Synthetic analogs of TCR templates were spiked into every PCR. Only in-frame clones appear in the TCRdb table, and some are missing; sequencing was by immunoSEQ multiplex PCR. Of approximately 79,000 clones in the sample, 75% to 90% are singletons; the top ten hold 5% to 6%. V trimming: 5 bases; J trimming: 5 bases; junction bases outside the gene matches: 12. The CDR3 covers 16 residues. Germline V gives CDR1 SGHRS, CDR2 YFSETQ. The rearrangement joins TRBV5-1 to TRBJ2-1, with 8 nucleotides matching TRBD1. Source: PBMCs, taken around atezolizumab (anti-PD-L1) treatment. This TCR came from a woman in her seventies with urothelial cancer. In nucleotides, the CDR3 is TGCGCCAGCAGTGGCCCCGGACAGGGCATTCACAATGAGCAGTTCTTC. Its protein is CASSGPGQGIHNEQFF.